The sequence of this T cell receptor (beta chain) was determined in a study of beta chain features in type 1 diabetes (dated by TCRdb to the late 2010s). For context, the study as a whole: Mean age, gender distribution, total cell number and subset yield did not differ between patients and healthy donors. Naive and central memory subsets were obtained from all 30 or so donors, but regulatory and stem cell-like memory subsets were isolated from only 8 patients and roughly 8 healthy donors. In the study, TCRB repertoires of sorted circulating CD4+ T cell subsets from recently diagnosed type 1 diabetes patients were compared with those of matched healthy donors. A total of approximately 100,000,000 sorted cells were examined across all samples, and the number of cells per subset was strongly correlated with RNA yield.

Each donor gave one peripheral blood draw, approximately 0.11 L on average, collected into heparinised tubes. Naive, central memory, regulatory and stem cell-like memory CD4+ T cells were sorted on a BD FACSAria II using a panel including CD45RO, CCR7, CD25, CD127, CD95 and CD27. A purity above 98% was achieved for all sorted populations. PBMCs were isolated immediately by Lymphoprep density gradient centrifugation and stained directly without culture. So that batch effects would be minimized, each experiment stained and sorted samples in pairs, pairing one healthy donor with one patient. Ends trimmed: V by 2 bases, J by 0 bases; bases unmatched to a gene: 10. For CDR1 and CDR2, the germline V gene lists KGHSH and LQKENI. The CDR3 runs 18 amino acids, cysteine and phenylalanine included. Of all the DNA, just the CDR3 is kept, 54 bases in frame from base 1. Broader findings and caveats from the paper: PCR may preferentially amplify shorter templates, but because patient and control samples were amplified and corrected together, any resulting skew would affect both groups equally. Naive, central memory and regulatory TCRB repertoires appeared more similar among patients than among healthy donors. In all four CD4+ subsets, TCRB CDR3 length was moderately but significantly shorter in type 1 diabetes patients. Because cDNA was sequenced instead of genomic DNA, activated cells with high expression could be over-represented, although the groups did not differ in activation or CD3 levels. HLA sub-analyses involved small numbers of individuals, so any influence of HLA type on TCRB rearrangement remained unresolved. Fewer insertions and more nucleotide deletions at VDJ recombination sites were observed in patients with type 1 diabetes, implying thymic rearrangement abnormalities.

To note about this clone: There is no known antigen for this receptor. No qualities accompany the bases; no much larger clone lies one base away.

The entire isolated RNA was reverse transcribed using the High Capacity cDNA Reverse Transcription Kit, and thus expressed TCRB transcripts were sequenced. Deep immunoSEQ sequencing was applied to naive, central memory and regulatory T cell samples, giving an average of roughly 3.5 million total reads per sample. Sorted cells were lysed in RLT buffer and RNA was extracted with DNase-treated RNeasy Micro or Mini kits, depending on cell number. Each cell subset was processed on its own to prevent cross-contamination, while patient and healthy donor samples were processed together. The immunoSEQ multiplex PCR was used to amplify TCRB sequences from cDNA, generating 87-bp fragments that spanned the CDR3 region. Sequencing of the amplicons was performed on the Illumina HiSeq platform. The study's own analysis went as follows. Synthetic template baselines were used to correct PCR bias computationally, reads within Hamming distance 2 were collapsed together, and singletons that could not be merged were discarded. Reads were aligned against IMGT to assign V, D and J genes, CDR3 length and insertions or deletions at six rearrangement sites. Within each subset, clonotype counts were normalized to sorted cell number, after which true diversity and Gini coefficients were computed with the tcR R package. The overlap coefficient, calculated on TCRB nucleotide sequences, was used to measure repertoire sharing. Out-of-frame TCRB sequences from naive cells were analyzed to stand in for the pre-selection repertoire. TCRdb took this table from immuneACCESS and kept in-frame rearrangements with V and J called. Such tables lack part of the clones; where checked against another copy, unresolved V genes explain under half of the gap, and the rest is unexplained. The DNA was the basis for D and trimming; V, J and clone size are from that table. This sample has hundreds of thousands of clones in its table, and 30% of those were observed once. In total, the top ten clones hold around 0.065% of the sample.

Sequencing was carried out using naive CD4+ T cells from blood. According to the study, the label for this sample's cell subset or site signals: true naive CD4+ T cells. The chain joins TRBV18 to TRBJ2-3, with 8 bases matching TRBD2. The TCR was taken from a man younger than 30 in good health. The DNA reads TGTGCCAGCTCACCAATGTTAGCGGGGATCGCTAGCACAGATACGCAGTATTTT. This gives the protein CASSPMLAGIASTDTQYF.